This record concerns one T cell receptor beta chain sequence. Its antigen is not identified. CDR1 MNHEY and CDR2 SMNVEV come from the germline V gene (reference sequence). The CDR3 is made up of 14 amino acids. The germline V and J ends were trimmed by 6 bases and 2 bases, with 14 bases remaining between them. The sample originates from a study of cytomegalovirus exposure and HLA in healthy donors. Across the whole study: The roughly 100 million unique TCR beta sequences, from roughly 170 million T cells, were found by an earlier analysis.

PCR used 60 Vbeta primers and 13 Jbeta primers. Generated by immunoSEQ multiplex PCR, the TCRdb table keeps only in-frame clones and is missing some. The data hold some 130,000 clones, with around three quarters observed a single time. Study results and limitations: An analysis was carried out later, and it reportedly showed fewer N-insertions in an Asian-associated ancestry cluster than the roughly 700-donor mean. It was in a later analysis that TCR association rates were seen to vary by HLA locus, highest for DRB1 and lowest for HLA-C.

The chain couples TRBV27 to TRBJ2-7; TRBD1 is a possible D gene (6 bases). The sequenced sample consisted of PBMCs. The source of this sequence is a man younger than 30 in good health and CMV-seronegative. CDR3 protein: CASRPGQRPYEQYF. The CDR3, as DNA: TGTGCCAGCAGACCTGGACAGAGACCCTACGAGCAGTACTTC.